Shown below are 27 T cell receptor beta chains from a single sample sequenced in a study of blood T cell repertoires in COVID-19 (TCRdb year 2020). Library preparation was by the immunoSEQ multiplex PCR assay. Drawn from immuneACCESS, this table holds only the in-frame rearrangements with V and J called that TCRdb kept. Clones are partly lost; checked studies trace under half to an unresolved V gene and leave the rest unexplained. Recorded for this sample are 300,000 to 400,000 clones; about 92% of them occurred a single time. The top ten clonotypes cover roughly 2.6% of the sample. Sequenced material: PBMCs or T cells enriched from blood (not recorded which). The receptors shown here come from a man aged 55 to 70 who had recovered from COVID-19.

CDR3 DNA: TGTGCCAGCAGCCCCTACGACTCCTCCCGCAACAATGAGCAGTTCTTC. Residues: CASSPYDSSRNNEQFF. The rearrangement uses TRBV7-9 and TRBJ2-1; D call uncertain. The V gene lost 5 bases and the J gene lost 5 bases, with 19 bases spanning the gap. Germline assignment: CDR1 SEHNR and CDR2 FQNEAQ (reference sequence). The CDR3 spans 16 residues.

The DNA for the CDR3 is TGTGCCAGTAGTAGCCCCGGGACAGGTAACTACGAGCAGTACTTC. This gives the protein CASSSPGTGNYEQYF. This chain joins TRBV19 and TRBJ2-7; the match to TRBD1 covers 8 bases. The CDR3 contains 15 residues. Germline values: CDR1 LNHDA, CDR2 SQIVND (reference sequence). Trimming at V came to 4 bases and at J to 3 bases, leaving 8 bases not matched to a gene.

Remarks on this clone: Within the sample, other DNA sequences also encode this same CDR3. This rearrangement joins TRBV11-2 to TRBJ2-5; the D gene is possibly TRBD2 (7 bases). Trimming took off 5 bases at V and 4 bases at J, with 11 bases between the two ends. Germline assignment: CDR1 SGHAT and CDR2 FQNNGV. CDR3 length equals 13 residues. CDR3 bases: TGTGCCAGCAGCCTGGGGGGGCGAGAGACCCAGTACTTC. Translation: CASSLGGRETQYF.

This clone was picked up one time. This chain joins TRBV25-1 and TRBJ1-3, with D possibly being TRBD1 (5 bases). This CDR3 has 15 residues. V was cut by 3 bases and J by 3 bases, with 12 bases left in between. Per the germline V gene, CDR1 is MGHDK and CDR2 is SYGVNS. The CDR3 DNA follows: TGTGCCAGCAGTGAGGGGCAGGTGCTTGGAAACACCATATATTTT. Protein product: CASSEGQVLGNTIYF.

This chain connects TRBV19 to TRBJ2-2; 8 positions match TRBD2. Germline CDR1 is LNHDA and CDR2 is SQIVND (reference sequence). The CDR3 consists of 15 residues. Trimming removed 10 bases from V and 6 bases from J; junction bases left unmatched: 13. The CDR3 nucleotides read TGTGCCACCCTAGCCGGGGGGGTACAGGCCGGGGAGCTGTTTTTT. It codes for CATLAGGVQAGELFF.

The V and J genes are TRBV5-1 and TRBJ2-3, with TRBD2 matching 7 bases. The CDR3 is 16 amino acids. V lost 4 bases to trimming and J lost 0 bases; unmatched junction nucleotides: 8. The germline CDR1 and CDR2 sequences are SGHRS and YFSETQ. CDR3 nucleotides: TGCGCCAGCAGCCCGGCGGGTAGCGGGAGCACAGATACGCAGTATTTT. Its protein is CASSPAGSGSTDTQYF. The full variable domain, its missing parts supplied by reference TRBV5-1 and TRBJ2-3, is KAGVTQTPRYLIKTRGQQVTLSCSPISGHRSVSWYQQTPGQGLQFLFEYFSETQRNKGNFPGRFSGRQFSNSRSEMNVSTLELGDSALYLCASSPAGSGSTDTQYFGPGTRLTVL.

The chain has TRBV12-3 or TRBV12-4 and TRBJ2-2; D remains ambiguous. The CDR3 has 13 amino acids. V dropped 4 bases and J dropped 4 bases, with 7 bases sitting between them. In DNA, the CDR3 is TGTGCCAGCAGTTATAGTGGCACCGGGGAGCTGTTTTTT. Protein sequence: CASSYSGTGELFF.

V is TRBV9 and J is TRBJ1-1; 11 bases line up with TRBD1. There are 16 residues in the CDR3. V was pared by 3 bases and J by 1 base, with 5 bases of the junction left unmatched. CDR1 is SGDLS, CDR2 YYNGEE, per germline. The CDR3 loop is CASSERGQGANTEAFF. DNA of the CDR3: TGTGCCAGCAGCGAGAGAGGACAGGGGGCGAACACTGAAGCTTTCTTT. Combining the CDR3 with reference TRBV9 and TRBJ1-1 gives the whole variable domain DSGVTQTPKHLITATGQRVTLRCSPRSGDLSVYWYQQSLDQGLQFLIQYYNGEERAKGNILERFSAQQFPDLHSELNLSSLELGDSALYFCASSERGQGANTEAFFGQGTRLTVV.

The V and J genes are TRBV9 and TRBJ1-2; D ambiguous. Per germline, CDR1 SGDLS and CDR2 YYNGEE. V lost 3 bases, J lost 7 bases, and 13 bases lay in between. This CDR3 has 13 residues. The chain's CDR3 is CASSAGREGGYTF. CDR3 nucleotides: TGTGCCAGCAGCGCCGGGAGGGAAGGTGGCTACACCTTC.

The V and J genes are TRBV4-1 and TRBJ2-1, with D possibly matching TRBD1 (6 bases). Germline V gene data show CDR1 as MGHRA and CDR2 as YSYEKL. CDR3 size: 13 residues. The V and J ends lost 2 bases and 13 bases respectively, with 15 bases between them. Here the CDR3 DNA reads TGCGCCAGCAGCCAAACGGGACAACCCGAACAGTTCTTC. Translated: CASSQTGQPEQFF.

The rearrangement joins TRBV5-1 to TRBJ2-7; the D is unclear. Germline V gene data show CDR1 as SGHRS and CDR2 as YFSETQ. V lost 4 bases and J 1 base, leaving 6 bases between the germline ends. The CDR3 totals 12 residues. The CDR3 nucleotides read TGCGCCAGCAGCACAGATTCCTACGAGCAGTACTTC. It is translated as CASSTDSYEQYF.

This chain links TRBV9 with TRBJ1-2, with 7 bases identical to TRBD1. The CDR3 contains 12 residues. Germline CDR1 is SGDLS and CDR2 is YYNGEE. With V trimmed by 4 bases and J by 4 bases, 1 base remained unmatched. The CDR3 sequence is CASSRDSYGYTF. DNA of the CDR3: TGTGCCAGCAGCCGGGACAGCTATGGCTACACCTTC.

The chain carries TRBV29-1 and TRBJ2-4, with D possibly matching TRBD1 (6 bases). Trimming removed 7 bases at V and 9 bases at J, with 19 bases between. In germline, CDR1 is SQVTM, CDR2 ANQGSEA. CDR3 length equals 13 residues. The CDR3 spells CSATRGSDPIQYF. The CDR3 DNA reads as TGCAGCGCCACCAGGGGTAGCGACCCCATTCAGTACTTC.

This clone came up once. The rearrangement joins TRBV7-9 to TRBJ1-2; D uncertain. CDR3 length equals 14 residues. Per germline, CDR1 SEHNR and CDR2 FQNEAQ (reference sequence). Trimming stripped 1 base from V and 8 bases from J, with 14 bases between. Here the CDR3 reads CASSLVRTARGYTF. CDR3 DNA: TGTGCCAGCAGCTTAGTTCGTACAGCCCGAGGCTACACCTTC.

This clone showed up just a few times. This chain connects TRBV9 to TRBJ2-3, with 9 bases aligning to TRBD1. The CDR3 covers 17 residues. CDR1 and CDR2 from the germline V gene are SGDLS and YYNGEE. V lost 0 bases to trimming and J lost 0 bases; unmatched junction nucleotides: 5. The CDR3 DNA is TGTGCCAGCAGCGTAGAGGGACAGGGATTTAGCACAGATACGCAGTATTTT. Translating it yields CASSVEGQGFSTDTQYF.

The chain is built from TRBV9 and TRBJ2-3, with TRBD2 matching over 11 bases. CDR1 is SGDLS, CDR2 YYNGEE, per germline. The CDR3 runs to 17 residues. Trimming took 1 base from V and 0 from J; bases not matched to a gene: 4. The CDR3 here is CASSVTSGGSSTDTQYF. The CDR3 nucleotides read TGTGCCAGCAGCGTAACTAGCGGGGGATCTAGCACAGATACGCAGTATTTT. Based on the CDR3 plus reference TRBV9 and TRBJ2-3, the full variable domain is DSGVTQTPKHLITATGQRVTLRCSPRSGDLSVYWYQQSLDQGLQFLIQYYNGEERAKGNILERFSAQQFPDLHSELNLSSLELGDSALYFCASSVTSGGSSTDTQYFGPGTRLTVL.

Concerning this clone itself: The sample holds other DNA sequences that translate to the same CDR3. The chain recombines TRBV30 with TRBJ1-1; D may be TRBD1 (5 bases). Trimming removed 5 bases at V and 2 bases at J, with 9 bases between. The CDR3 contains 12 residues. In germline, CDR1 is GTSNPN, CDR2 SVGIG (reference sequence). The CDR3 DNA follows: TGTGCCTGGGGTAGGGGTAACACTGAAGCTTTCTTT. Its translation: CAWGRGNTEAFF.

This chain links TRBV7-2 with TRBJ2-7; 8 positions match TRBD1. Germline V gene data show CDR1 as SGHTA and CDR2 as FQGNSA. The length of the CDR3 is 13 residues. The ends lost 2 bases at V and 5 bases at J; junction bases unmatched: 2. Here the CDR3 reads CASSLRQGNEQYF. DNA of the CDR3: TGTGCCAGCAGCTTACGACAGGGGAACGAGCAGTACTTC.

The chain combines TRBV6-5 with TRBJ1-5, with TRBD1 matching 8 bases. V shed 5 bases, J shed 4 bases, and the junction held 7 bases outside the gene matches. CDR3 length: 15 amino acids. Germline assignment: CDR1 MNHEY and CDR2 SVGAGI. In DNA, the CDR3 is TGTGCCAGCAGTACTCGGACAGGGCGGAATCAGCCCCAGCATTTT. Translation gives CASSTRTGRNQPQHF.

The chain uses TRBV19 and TRBJ2-2, with D tentatively TRBD2 (6 bases). This CDR3 spans 14 amino acids. The germline CDR1 and CDR2 sequences are LNHDA and SQIVND (reference sequence). V shed 1 base and J shed 5 bases, with 8 bases lying between them. CDR3 sequence reads: CASSIGGRTGELFF. The DNA for the CDR3 is TGTGCCAGTAGTATAGGAGGGAGGACCGGGGAGCTGTTTTTT.

The chain is built from TRBV12-3 or TRBV12-4 and TRBJ1-5; D gene unclear. The V and J ends lost 1 base and 6 bases respectively, with 7 bases between them. This CDR3 has 13 amino acids. CDR3 region: CASSLGRGQPQHF. The CDR3 DNA sequence: TGTGCCAGCAGTTTAGGTCGCGGTCAGCCCCAGCATTTT.

The rearrangement joins TRBV4-2 to TRBJ2-5, with D perhaps matching TRBD2 (5 bases). V was clipped by 2 bases and J by 2 bases, with 12 bases between them. From germline, CDR1 is LGHNA and CDR2 YNFKEQ. This CDR3 is built from 15 residues. This chain's CDR3 is CASSQNSGRQETQYF. The CDR3 coding sequence is TGTGCCAGCAGCCAAAATTCGGGGAGACAAGAGACCCAGTACTTC.

The chain carries TRBV18 and TRBJ2-7; 8 nucleotides match TRBD1. The CDR3 has 15 amino acids. Trimming took 5 bases from V and 0 from J; bases not matched to a gene: 6. From germline, CDR1 is KGHSH and CDR2 LQKENI. DNA for the CDR3: TGTGCCAGCTCAACCGGACAGGGCGTCTCCTACGAGCAGTACTTC. Protein sequence: CASSTGQGVSYEQYF.

This clone has a single count. The chain is built from TRBV5-1 and TRBJ2-7; D may be TRBD1 (5 bases). Between the trimmed V and J ends, which lost 1 base and 6 bases, there was a span of 14 bases. This CDR3 has 14 amino acids. Germline V CDR1 and CDR2: SGHRS, YFSETQ. The CDR3 DNA follows: TGCGCCAGCAGCTTGAGGCAGGGCTACCGCGAGCAGTACTTC. Translated, it gives CASSLRQGYREQYF.

This clone came up once. The rearrangement uses TRBV18 and TRBJ1-5, with TRBD1 matching over 7 bases. The V segment lost 5 bases and the J segment 9 bases; nucleotides outside the gene matches: 13. Germline CDR1 is KGHSH and CDR2 is LQKENI. The CDR3 is 15 amino acids. This chain's CDR3 is CASSTRDRQGGPQHF. The CDR3 DNA reads as TGTGCCAGCTCAACTCGGGACAGACAAGGGGGGCCCCAGCATTTT.

This chain links TRBV4-1 with TRBJ2-4; 10 positions agree with TRBD1. This CDR3 comprises 15 residues. CDR1 is MGHRA, CDR2 YSYEKL, per germline. The V segment lost 3 bases and the J segment 2 bases; nucleotides outside the gene matches: 1. DNA of the CDR3: TGCGCCAGCAGCCAGGGACAGGGGCCCAAAAACATTCAGTACTTC. Amino acid sequence: CASSQGQGPKNIQYF.

This clone turned up a few times. The gene calls are TRBV6-5 and TRBJ1-2; 7 positions match TRBD1. The CDR3 is made up of 14 amino acids. V shed 6 bases and J 8 bases; nucleotides not matched to a gene: 12. Germline CDR1 reads MNHEY; CDR2 reads SVGAGI. The CDR3 loop is CASRTYGQAPGYTF. The DNA of the CDR3 is TGTGCCAGCAGGACATACGGACAGGCTCCCGGCTACACCTTC.